The rows below give T cell receptor beta chains drawn from one sample of a study of OX40 agonist ivuxolimab in advanced cancers. Sequencing used immunoSEQ multiplex PCR; TCRdb keeps in-frame clones, though not all of them. The data contain 55,000 to 80,000 clones, 80% to 95% of them singletons. This material consisted of CD4+ or CD8+ T cells sorted from blood, taken in a trial of the OX40 agonist ivuxolimab. The source is an adult with an advanced solid tumor such as melanoma, head and neck, liver or kidney cancer. The CDR3 runs from the conserved cysteine through the conserved F or W. A D gene is named only where the DNA matches it firmly. Expanded clones get a size class; other rows say once, few or many, or leave the size out.

TRBV5-5	.	TRBJ2-2	TRBD1	CASSGAGTANTGELFF	TGTGCCAGCAGCGGCGCCGGGACAGCGAACACCGGGGAGCTGTTTTTT
TRBV30	.	TRBJ2-7	.	CAWSVLGLPLEQYF	TGTGCCTGGAGTGTACTGGGTCTCCCGCTCGAGCAGTACTTC
TRBV11-3	.	TRBJ2-7	.	CASSPLRNSYEQYF	TGTGCCAGCAGCCCACTCAGGAACTCCTACGAGCAGTACTTC
TRBV14	.	TRBJ2-7	.	CASSLTGSSPYEQYF	TGTGCCAGCAGTTTAACAGGCTCCTCACCCTACGAGCAGTACTTC
TRBV25-1	.	TRBJ2-1	TRBD2	CASSGGLVSYNEQFF	TGTGCCAGCAGTGGGGGACTAGTCTCCTACAATGAGCAGTTCTTC
TRBV18	.	TRBJ2-3	TRBD1	CASSQDRGRSRTDTQYF	TGTGCCAGCTCCCAGGACAGGGGGCGGTCGAGGACAGATACGCAGTATTTT
TRBV28	.	TRBJ2-7	TRBD2	CASSSPYYGRAGVGYEQYF	TGTGCCAGCAGTTCCCCCTATTACGGGAGGGCCGGAGTGGGCTACGAGCAGTACTTC
TRBV7-9	.	TRBJ1-2	.	CASTPRRDPANYGYTF	TGTGCCAGCACCCCCCGACGGGACCCAGCTAACTATGGCTACACCTTC
TRBV5-1	.	TRBJ1-4	.	CASSVLQRPNEKLFF	TGCGCCAGCAGCGTGTTACAGAGACCTAATGAAAAACTGTTTTTT
TRBV7-8	.	TRBJ1-4	TRBD1	CASSLRQGGETNEKLFF	TGTGCCAGCAGCTTAAGACAGGGAGGGGAGACTAATGAAAAACTGTTTTTT
TRBV6-1	.	TRBJ2-1	TRBD2	CASSERLAGGRRFF	TGTGCCAGCAGTGAGCGGCTAGCGGGGGGGCGACGGTTCTTC
TRBV20-1	.	TRBJ1-4	.	CSARVNEKLFF	TGCAGTGCTAGGGTTAATGAAAAACTGTTTTTT
TRBV9	.	TRBJ2-1	TRBD2	CASSVGSGSSPRKADEQFF	TGTGCCAGCAGCGTAGGGAGCGGGAGTTCGCCTAGAAAAGCGGATGAGCAGTTCTTC
TRBV6-1	.	TRBJ1-6	.	CASSGRLRGNSPLHF	TGTGCCAGCAGTGGTCGCCTAAGGGGTAATTCACCCCTCCACTTT
TRBV9	.	TRBJ2-2	.	CASSIVGDTGELFF	TGTGCCAGCAGCATCGTAGGTGATACCGGGGAGCTGTTTTTT
TRBV9	.	TRBJ1-1	TRBD1	CASSVVQGDRTEAFF	TGTGCCAGCAGCGTAGTTCAGGGGGATCGTACTGAAGCTTTCTTT
TRBV11-2	.	TRBJ2-5	.	CASSVRQAQETQYF	TGTGCCAGCAGCGTAAGACAGGCCCAAGAGACCCAGTACTTC
TRBV5-4	.	TRBJ2-2	.	CASSSKGIAVAGELFF	TGTGCCAGCAGCTCGAAGGGGATTGCGGTTGCCGGGGAGCTGTTTTTT
TRBV19	.	TRBJ2-7	TRBD1	CASSLHRGPTYEQYF	TGTGCCAGTAGCCTCCACAGGGGCCCCACCTACGAGCAGTACTTC
TRBV6-6	.	TRBJ2-7	.	CASSYSSSYEQYF	TGTGCCAGCAGTTACTCGAGCTCCTACGAGCAGTACTTC
TRBV9	.	TRBJ2-5	.	CASSAGLKETQYF	TGTGCCAGCAGCGCGGGTTTAAAAGAGACCCAGTACTTC
TRBV27	few	TRBJ2-1	.	CASSLRGNNEQFF	TGTGCCAGCAGTTTAAGGGGTAACAATGAGCAGTTCTTC
TRBV5-1	.	TRBJ1-4	.	CASSPGRVTNEKLFF	TGCGCCAGCAGCCCGGGACGGGTGACTAATGAAAAACTGTTTTTT
TRBV7-9	.	TRBJ1-2	TRBD1	CASSTGQGPYGYTF	TGTGCCAGCAGCACGGGACAGGGACCTTATGGCTACACCTTC
TRBV5-4	.	TRBJ2-5	TRBD2	CASSFPGGGQETQYF	TGTGCCAGCAGCTTCCCTGGCGGGGGCCAAGAGACCCAGTACTTC
TRBV7-9	.	TRBJ2-3	.	CASSFSPSFSTDTQYF	TGTGCCAGCAGCTTTAGCCCCTCTTTTAGCACAGATACGCAGTATTTT
TRBV9	.	TRBJ1-4	.	CASSVVWVGKEGEKLFF	TGTGCCAGCAGCGTAGTATGGGTGGGAAAGGAGGGTGAAAAACTGTTTTTT
TRBV18	.	TRBJ2-2	.	CASSPTPMTLMNTGELFF	TGTGCCAGCTCCCCAACCCCCATGACACTCATGAACACCGGGGAGCTGTTTTTT
TRBV18	.	TRBJ2-1	TRBD2	CASSPTSGDNEQFF	TGTGCCAGCTCCCCCACTAGCGGGGACAATGAGCAGTTCTTC
TRBV19	.	TRBJ2-7	TRBD1	CASSRTNPGQGPYEQYF	TGTGCCAGTAGCCGAACAAATCCGGGACAGGGACCCTACGAGCAGTACTTC
TRBV15	.	TRBJ2-5	.	CATSSMFSGEETQYF	TGTGCCACCAGCAGCATGTTCTCGGGGGAGGAGACCCAGTACTTC
TRBV7-9	.	TRBJ1-1	.	CASSPAATGPGTEAFF	TGTGCCAGCAGCCCCGCGGCCACAGGCCCGGGGACTGAAGCTTTCTTT
TRBV5-1	once	TRBJ2-5	.	CASSLGAGETQYF	TGCGCCAGCAGCTTGGGGGCCGGGGAGACCCAGTACTTC
TRBV6-5	.	TRBJ2-1	.	CASRAPGGGEQFF	TGTGCCAGCAGGGCTCCCGGGGGCGGTGAGCAGTTCTTC
TRBV5-6	.	TRBJ2-5	.	CASSSLRTDQETQYF	TGTGCCAGCAGCTCCCTCCGGACGGACCAAGAGACCCAGTACTTC
TRBV6-6	.	TRBJ2-7	.	CASSYDRGGHEQYF	TGTGCCAGCAGTTACGACCGGGGCGGGCACGAGCAGTACTTC
TRBV4-1	.	TRBJ2-7	.	CASSQAGSASYEQYF	TGCGCCAGCAGCCAGGCCGGGAGTGCCTCCTACGAGCAGTACTTC
TRBV30	.	TRBJ1-5	TRBD1	CAWTTQGGEPQHF	TGTGCCTGGACCACGCAGGGGGGAGAGCCCCAGCATTTT
TRBV5-1	.	TRBJ2-3	TRBD2	CASSLGLREGEDTQYF	TGCGCCAGCAGCTTGGGCCTGCGGGAGGGCGAAGATACGCAGTATTTT
TRBV6-5	once	TRBJ1-2	.	CASSYSTDYGYTF	TGTGCCAGCAGTTACTCGACAGACTATGGCTACACCTTC
TRBV30	.	TRBJ2-4	.	CAWSVHRTSTAKNIQYF	TGTGCCTGGAGTGTACATCGGACATCTACCGCCAAAAACATTCAGTACTTC
TRBV18	.	TRBJ2-3	TRBD2	CASSPRGEVAGADTQYF	TGTGCCAGCTCACCAAGAGGAGAGGTAGCGGGAGCAGATACGCAGTATTTT
TRBV7-9	once	TRBJ2-2	TRBD1	CASSTQGDRAIGELFF	TGTGCCAGCAGCACCCAAGGGGACAGGGCCATCGGGGAGCTGTTTTTT
TRBV9	.	TRBJ2-4	.	CASSVGGLLAKNIQYF	TGTGCCAGCAGCGTAGGAGGACTGTTAGCCAAAAACATTCAGTACTTC